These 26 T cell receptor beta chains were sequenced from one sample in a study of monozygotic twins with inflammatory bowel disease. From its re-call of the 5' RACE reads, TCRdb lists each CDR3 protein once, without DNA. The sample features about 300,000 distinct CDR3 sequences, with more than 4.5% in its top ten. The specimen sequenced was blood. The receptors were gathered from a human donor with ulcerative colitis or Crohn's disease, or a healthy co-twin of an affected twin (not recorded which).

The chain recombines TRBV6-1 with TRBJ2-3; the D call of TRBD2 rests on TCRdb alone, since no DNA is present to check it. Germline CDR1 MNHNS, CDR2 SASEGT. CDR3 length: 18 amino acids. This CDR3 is CASRIGLAGVSSTDTQYF.

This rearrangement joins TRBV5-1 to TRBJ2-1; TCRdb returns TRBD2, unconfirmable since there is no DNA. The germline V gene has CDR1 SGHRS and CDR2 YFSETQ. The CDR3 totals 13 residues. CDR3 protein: CASSLVAGNEQFF.

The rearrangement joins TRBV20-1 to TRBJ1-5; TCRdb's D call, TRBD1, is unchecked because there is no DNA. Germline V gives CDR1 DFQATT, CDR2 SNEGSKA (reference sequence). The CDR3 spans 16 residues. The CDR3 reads CSATRSGVLTNQPQHF.

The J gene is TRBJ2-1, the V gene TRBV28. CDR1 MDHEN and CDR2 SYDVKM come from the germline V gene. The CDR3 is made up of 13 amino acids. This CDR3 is CASTRNRDNEQFF.

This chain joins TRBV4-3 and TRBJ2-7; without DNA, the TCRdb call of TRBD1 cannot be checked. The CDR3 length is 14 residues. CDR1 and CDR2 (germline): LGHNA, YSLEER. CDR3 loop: CASSHGTGAGEQYF.

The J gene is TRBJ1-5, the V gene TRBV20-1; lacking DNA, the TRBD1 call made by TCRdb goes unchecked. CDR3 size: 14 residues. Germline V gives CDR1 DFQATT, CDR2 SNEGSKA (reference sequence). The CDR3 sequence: CSASEQGRRQPQHF.

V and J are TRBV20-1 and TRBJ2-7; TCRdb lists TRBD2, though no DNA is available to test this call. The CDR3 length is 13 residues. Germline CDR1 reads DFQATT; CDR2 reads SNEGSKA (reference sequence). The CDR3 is CSARVASPHEQYF.

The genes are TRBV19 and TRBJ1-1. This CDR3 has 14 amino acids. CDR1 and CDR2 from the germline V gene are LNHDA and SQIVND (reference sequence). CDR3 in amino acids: CASSIRGAYTEAFF.

CDR3 loop: CASTGLAAGELFF. The chain has TRBV25-1 and TRBJ2-2; TCRdb's D gene call, TRBD2, goes unchecked for lack of DNA. The germline CDR1 and CDR2 sequences are MGHDK and SYGVNS. This CDR3 comprises 13 residues.

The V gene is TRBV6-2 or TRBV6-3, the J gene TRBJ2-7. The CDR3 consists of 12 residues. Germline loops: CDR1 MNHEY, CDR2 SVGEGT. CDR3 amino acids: CASSSFQYEQYF.

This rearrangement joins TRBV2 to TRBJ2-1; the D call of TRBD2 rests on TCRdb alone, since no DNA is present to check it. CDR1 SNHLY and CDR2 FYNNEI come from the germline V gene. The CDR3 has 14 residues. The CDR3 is CASEGGDGNNEQFF.

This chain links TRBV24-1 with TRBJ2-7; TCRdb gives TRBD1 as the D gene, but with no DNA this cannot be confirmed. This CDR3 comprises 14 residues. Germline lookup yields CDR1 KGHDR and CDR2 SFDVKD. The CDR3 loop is CATSEHHRGYEQYF.

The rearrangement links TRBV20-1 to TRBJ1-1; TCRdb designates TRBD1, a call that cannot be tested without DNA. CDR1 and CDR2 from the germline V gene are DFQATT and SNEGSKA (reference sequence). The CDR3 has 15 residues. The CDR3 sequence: CSARVFRGQHTEAFF.

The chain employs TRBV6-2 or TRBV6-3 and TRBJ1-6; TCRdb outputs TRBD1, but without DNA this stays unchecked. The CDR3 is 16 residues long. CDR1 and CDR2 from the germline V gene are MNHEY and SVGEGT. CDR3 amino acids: CASSYSGRGWNSPLHF.

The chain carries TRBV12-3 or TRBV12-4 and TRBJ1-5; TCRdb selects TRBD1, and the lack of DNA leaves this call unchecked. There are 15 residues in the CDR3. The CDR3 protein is CASSFSAGENQPQHF.

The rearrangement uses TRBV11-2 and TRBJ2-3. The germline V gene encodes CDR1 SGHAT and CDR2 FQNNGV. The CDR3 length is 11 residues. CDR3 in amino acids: CASHHTDTQYF.

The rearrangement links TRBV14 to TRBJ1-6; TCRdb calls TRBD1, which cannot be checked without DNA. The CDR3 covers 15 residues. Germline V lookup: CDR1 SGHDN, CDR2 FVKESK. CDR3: CASSGWGAQNSPLHF.

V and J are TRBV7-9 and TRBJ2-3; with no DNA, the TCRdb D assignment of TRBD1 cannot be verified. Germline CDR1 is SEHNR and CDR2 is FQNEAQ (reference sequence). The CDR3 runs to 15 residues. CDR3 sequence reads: CASSSDWDATDTQYF.

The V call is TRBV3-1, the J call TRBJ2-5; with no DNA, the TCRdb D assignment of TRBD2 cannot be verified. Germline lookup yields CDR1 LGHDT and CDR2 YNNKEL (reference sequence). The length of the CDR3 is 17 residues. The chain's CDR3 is CASSQDRLTRKGETQYF.

CDR3 in amino acids: CASSPSGSGIFYEQYF. This chain uses TRBV28 with TRBJ2-7; the TCRdb D gene call, TRBD2, has no DNA to confirm it. This CDR3 has 16 residues. Per germline, CDR1 MDHEN and CDR2 SYDVKM.

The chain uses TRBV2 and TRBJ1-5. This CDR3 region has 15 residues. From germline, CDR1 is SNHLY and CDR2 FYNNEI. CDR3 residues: CASKLSGGVLRPQHF.

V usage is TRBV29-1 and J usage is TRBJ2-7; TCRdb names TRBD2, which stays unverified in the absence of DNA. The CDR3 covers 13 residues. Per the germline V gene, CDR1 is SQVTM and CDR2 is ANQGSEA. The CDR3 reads CSVVLGPSYEQYF.

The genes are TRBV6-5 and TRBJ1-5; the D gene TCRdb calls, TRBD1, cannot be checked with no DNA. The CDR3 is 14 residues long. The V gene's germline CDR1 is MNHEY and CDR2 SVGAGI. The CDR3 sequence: CASSYDRINQPQHF.

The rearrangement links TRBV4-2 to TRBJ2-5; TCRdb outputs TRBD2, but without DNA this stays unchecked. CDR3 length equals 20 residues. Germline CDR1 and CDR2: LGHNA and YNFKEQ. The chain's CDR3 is CASSHNSVGSGGFIAETQYF.

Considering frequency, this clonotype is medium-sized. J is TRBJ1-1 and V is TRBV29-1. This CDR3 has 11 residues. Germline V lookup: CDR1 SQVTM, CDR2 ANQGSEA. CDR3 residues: CSVRENTEAFF. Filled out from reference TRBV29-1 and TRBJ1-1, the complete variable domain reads SAVISQKPSRDICQRGTSLTIQCQVDSQVTMMFWYRQQPGQSLTLIATANQGSEATYESGFVIDKFPISRPNLTFSTLTVSNMSPEDSSIYLCSVRENTEAFFGQGTRLTVV.

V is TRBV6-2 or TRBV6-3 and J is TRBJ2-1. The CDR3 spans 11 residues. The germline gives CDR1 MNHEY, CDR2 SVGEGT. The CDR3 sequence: CASTSGNEQFF.